This record covers a single T cell receptor beta chain. The assay was immunoSEQ multiplex PCR, and TCRdb's table has in-frame clones only and misses some. The sample yields some 50,000 clones, about 83% seen once. Time point indicated: pretreatment peripheral blood. Patients' urothelial carcinoma was locally advanced or metastatic. This entry is derived from a study of PD-L1 blockade in urothelial cancer. Study as a whole: Male sex and bladder-origin urothelial cancer characterized about nine tenths of the roughly 29 patients.

Sequencing was performed on PBMCs, taken around atezolizumab (anti-PD-L1) treatment. The sequence was collected from a woman in her sixties or seventies with urothelial cancer.

DNA of the CDR3: TGTGCCAGCAGCCCGACAGGGGCAAGAAGCGGGGAGCTGTTTTTT. Protein sequence: CASSPTGARSGELFF. This sequence joins TRBV7-3 and TRBJ2-2, with 8 bases lining up with TRBD1. The CDR3 is made up of 15 amino acids. The germline V gene has CDR1 SGHTA and CDR2 FQGTGA. The V and J ends lost 5 bases and 7 bases, in that order; junction bases with no gene match: 9.